What follows are 20 T cell receptor beta chains derived from one specimen sequenced in a study of blood T cell repertoires in COVID-19. Assay: immunoSEQ multiplex PCR; the TCRdb copy retains only in-frame clones and omits some. The repertoire includes tens of thousands of clones, approximately 90% of them detected once, and about 7.3% sits in the top ten. Source material: peripheral blood. Every receptor here comes from a woman between 55 and 75 years old with active or convalescent COVID-19.

V is TRBV7-3 and J is TRBJ1-3; 7 bases fit TRBD1. Germline V gene sequence: CDR1 SGHTA, CDR2 FQGTGA. The CDR3 loop spans 14 amino acids. After removal of 5 bases from V and 8 bases from J, the junction contained 9 bases not matched to a gene. The CDR3, as DNA: TGTGCCAGCAGCCGCACAGGAACAGGGGACACCATATATTTT. This codes for CASSRTGTGDTIYF.

The genes are TRBV2 and TRBJ2-3; weak D call: TRBD2 (5 bases). Germline V lookup: CDR1 SNHLY, CDR2 FYNNEI. The CDR3 has 14 residues. V lost 8 bases and J 6 bases, leaving 18 bases between the germline ends. The CDR3 bases are TGTGCCAGCCGTTGGACTTCAGGATGGGATACGCAGTATTTT. It yields the protein CASRWTSGWDTQYF.

V is TRBV13 and J is TRBJ1-1; D might be TRBD1 (6 bases). V lost 5 bases to trimming and J lost 0 bases, with 13 bases between them. Germline CDR1 PRHDT, CDR2 FYEKMQ (reference sequence). This CDR3 comprises 15 residues. The CDR3 nucleotides are TGTGCCAGCAGCAAGGACAGCATAATGAACACTGAAGCTTTCTTT. This codes for CASSKDSIMNTEAFF.

CDR3 sequence (DNA): TGTGCCAGCACCTTGCCCTTTGGAGCGGGGGGCTACAATGAGCAGTTCTTC. Residues: CASTLPFGAGGYNEQFF. The gene calls are TRBV28 and TRBJ2-1, with 9 bases matching TRBD2. V gave up 7 bases and J gave up 3 bases; unmatched junction bases: 13. The CDR3 length is 17 residues. Germline V gene lookup returns CDR1 MDHEN and CDR2 SYDVKM. The variable domain in full, completed from reference TRBV28 and TRBJ2-1, reads DVKVTQSSRYLVKRTGEKVFLECVQDMDHENMFWYRQDPGLGLRLIYFSYDVKMKEKGDIPEGYSVSREKKERFSLILESASTNQTSMYLCASTLPFGAGGYNEQFFGPGTRLTVL.

This clone was counted between two and nine times. The J gene is TRBJ1-5, the V gene TRBV27; 7 positions match TRBD1. The germline V gene has CDR1 MNHEY and CDR2 SMNVEV (reference sequence). After removal of 4 bases from V and 2 bases from J, the junction contained 2 bases not matched to a gene. The CDR3 is 14 amino acids. The CDR3 nucleotides are TGTGCCAGCAGTTGGACAGGCGGCAATCAGCCCCAGCATTTT. This codes for CASSWTGGNQPQHF.

This chain joins TRBV14 and TRBJ2-5; the D gene is possibly TRBD2 (6 bases). CDR1 is SGHDN, CDR2 FVKESK, per germline. This CDR3 is 13 amino acids long. V was clipped by 2 bases and J by 7 bases, with 11 bases between them. As DNA, the CDR3 is TGTGCCAGCAGCCAATTAGTGCGGGGGACCCAGTACTTC. Translating it yields CASSQLVRGTQYF.

This chain uses TRBV6-4 with TRBJ1-2, with TRBD1 matching 10 bases. The CDR3 length is 15 residues. After removal of 4 bases from V and 8 bases from J, the junction contained 10 bases not matched to a gene. Germline lookup yields CDR1 MRHNA and CDR2 SNTAGT. The CDR3 DNA is TGTGCCAGCAGTGCCCTCGGGGGACAGGGGAAGGGCTACACCTTC. Protein sequence: CASSALGGQGKGYTF.

The chain recombines TRBV4-2 with TRBJ2-1, with D possibly TRBD2 on 5 matching bases. The CDR3 covers 17 residues. The V end lost 0 bases, the J end lost 10 bases, and 22 bases lay between the germline ends. The germline gives CDR1 LGHNA, CDR2 YNFKEQ. The CDR3 region is CASSQDTNPSTGFEQFF. CDR3 in DNA: TGTGCCAGCAGCCAAGATACTAACCCGTCGACGGGATTCGAGCAGTTCTTC.

The rearrangement joins TRBV28 to TRBJ2-2, with D perhaps matching TRBD2 (7 bases). With 6 bases removed from V and 3 bases from J, the gap between germline ends came to 11 bases. The CDR3 is made up of 14 amino acids. Germline CDR1 MDHEN, CDR2 SYDVKM. The CDR3 bases are TGTGCCAGCAGACAGGGAGGGGACACCGGGGAGCTGTTTTTT. Its translation is CASRQGGDTGELFF.

The CDR3 coding sequence is TGTGCCACCAGCAGAGCCAATTCCTACGAGCAGTACTTC. Its protein product is CATSRANSYEQYF. The rearrangement joins TRBV15 to TRBJ2-7; unclear D gene. V lost 1 base and J lost 1, with 5 bases in between. The germline gives CDR1 LNHNV, CDR2 YYDKDF (reference sequence). This CDR3 is built from 13 residues.

The V call is TRBV6-5, the J call TRBJ2-1, with D possibly TRBD2 on 6 matching bases. V shed 5 bases and J shed 2 bases, with 13 bases lying between them. This CDR3 region has 15 residues. Germline V gene data show CDR1 as MNHEY and CDR2 as SVGAGI. CDR3 region: CASSQEDYPYNEQFF. The CDR3, as DNA: TGTGCCAGCAGTCAGGAGGACTACCCCTACAATGAGCAGTTCTTC.

The chain uses TRBV30 and TRBJ1-6; the match to TRBD1 covers 11 bases. Germline trimming cut 4 bases from V and 10 bases from J; bases unmatched to any gene: 12. The germline V gene encodes CDR1 GTSNPN and CDR2 SVGIG (reference sequence). There are 16 residues in the CDR3. The CDR3 region has the DNA TGTGCCTGGACCCCTGGAGGACAGGGGGCTCGGTCACCCCTCCACTTT. Amino acid sequence: CAWTPGGQGARSPLHF.

The rearrangement uses TRBV28 and TRBJ2-5; 16 bases match TRBD2. Germline values: CDR1 MDHEN, CDR2 SYDVKM. Trimming cost V 4 bases and J 4 bases; bases outside gene matches: 12. This CDR3 spans 19 amino acids. Here the CDR3 reads CASSSGGTSGGALGETQYF. The CDR3 DNA sequence: TGTGCCAGCAGTTCCGGAGGGACTAGCGGGGGGGCTTTGGGAGAGACCCAGTACTTC.

The rearrangement uses TRBV19 and TRBJ2-7, with 7 nucleotides matching TRBD1. The CDR3 spans 12 residues. After removal of 8 bases from V and 5 bases from J, the junction contained 6 bases not matched to a gene. Germline CDR1 reads LNHDA; CDR2 reads SQIVND (reference sequence). The CDR3 nucleotides are TGTGCCAGTCGGGGTAGGGGGCACGAGCAGTACTTC. Amino acid sequence: CASRGRGHEQYF.

This clone turned up a few times. The genes are TRBV6-2 or TRBV6-3 and TRBJ2-7; TRBD1 might be the D (6 bases). Between the trimmed V and J ends, which lost 2 bases and 5 bases, there was a span of 19 bases. This CDR3 has 16 amino acids. Germline values: CDR1 MNHEY, CDR2 SVGEGT. As DNA, the CDR3 is TGTGCCAGCAGTTACAAATTGGGGGCTACTTACCACGAGCAGTACTTC. It specifies CASSYKLGATYHEQYF.

The chain links TRBV5-8 to TRBJ1-2, with D possibly TRBD1 on 5 matching bases. CDR3 length: 14 residues. V lost 2 bases, J lost 3 bases, and 11 bases lay in between. The germline CDR1 and CDR2 sequences are SGHTS and YDEGEE. CDR3 DNA: TGTGCCAGCAGCTTAAAGGGGAAACACTATGGCTACACCTTC. This translates into CASSLKGKHYGYTF. Drawing the rest from reference TRBV5-8 and TRBJ1-2, the complete variable domain is EAGVTQSPTHLIKTRGQQATLRCSPISGHTSVYWYQQALGLGLQFLLWYDEGEERNRGNFPPRFSGRQFPNYSSELNVNALELEDSALYLCASSLKGKHYGYTFGSGTRLTVV.

The rearrangement joins TRBV9 to TRBJ1-1; D call uncertain. Germline CDR1 reads SGDLS; CDR2 reads YYNGEE. The CDR3 is made up of 13 amino acids. The V end was cut by 3 bases, the J end by 2 bases, with 8 bases between. The CDR3 DNA reads TGTGCCAGCAGCGACCCGGGAAACACTGAAGCTTTCTTT. It translates to CASSDPGNTEAFF.

The chain combines TRBV6-1 with TRBJ1-4; tentatively, D is TRBD1 (5 bases). Per germline, CDR1 MNHNS and CDR2 SASEGT. V was trimmed by 3 bases and J by 5 bases, leaving 16 bases between them. The CDR3 loop spans 16 amino acids. In DNA form, the CDR3 reads TGTGCCAGCAGTGAGACCTGGGGGGACCTCAATGAAAAACTGTTTTTT. It codes for CASSETWGDLNEKLFF.

The rearrangement joins TRBV6-5 to TRBJ2-1; TRBD1 matches at 7 bases. The CDR3 length is 14 residues. CDR1 MNHEY and CDR2 SVGAGI come from the germline V gene. The junction had 2 bases not matched to a gene; V was cut back by 6 bases and J by 0 bases. CDR3 coding DNA: TGTGCCAGCAGCAGGGACAGCTCCTACAATGAGCAGTTCTTC. Amino acid sequence: CASSRDSSYNEQFF.

This chain connects TRBV6-5 to TRBJ2-1; D is perhaps TRBD2 (6 bases). The CDR3 runs 15 residues. V was cut by 0 bases and J by 7 bases, with 13 bases left in between. From germline, CDR1 is MNHEY and CDR2 SVGAGI. The CDR3 loop is CASSYSPGDLNEQFF. CDR3 in DNA: TGTGCCAGCAGTTACTCTCCGGGAGATCTAAATGAGCAGTTCTTC.